Listed here is a single T cell receptor beta chain. Antigen specificity is unknown. The naive CD8 subset, CD45RO-negative cells positively selected for CCR7, excluded terminally differentiated effector memory CD45RA+ cells. CDR3 length: 15 amino acids. Trimming left V 3 bases short and J 2 bases short, with 11 bases between. Germline CDR1 is LNHDA and CDR2 is SQIVND (reference sequence). The source of the sample is a study of shared clonotypes between healthy human individuals. The wider study: Every donor yielded three CD4 naive, three CD4 memory, two CD8 naive and one CD8 memory plate.

Sequenced by immunoSEQ multiplex PCR; TCRdb stores in-frame clones only, minus some. The sample consists of around 1,900,000 clones, approximately 92% of them appearing once. Findings and limits, study-wide: Having only a few donors restricted how much genetic and exposure-history diversity was captured. In the sorted subsets, rarefaction showed sequencing was incomplete despite large depth.

The receptor comes from a man aged 18 to 29 in good health. Some clones in this sample may be carry-over from other donors' samples. This chain uses TRBV19 with TRBJ1-5; D is unresolved. Sequencing was done on a sample of naive CD8+ T cells from PBMCs. CDR3 coding DNA: TGTGCCAGTAGTATCTCCGCCCAGGGCAATCAGCCCCAGCATTTT. This translates into CASSISAQGNQPQHF.